The entry that follows covers one TCR beta chain sequence. CDR1 and CDR2 (germline): MDHEN, SYDVKM. The CDR3 consists of 11 residues. V lost 4 bases and J lost 4, with 4 bases in between. The source of the sample is a study of blood T cell repertoires in COVID-19. Across the whole study: The United States, Italy and Spain were the sources of the acute and convalescent COVID-19 samples. From T cells, B-cell-depleted T cells, or PBMCs came the material, which was cDNA or gDNA.

Authors' data handling: Estimates of nucleated cell counts were drawn from the amplification of reference gene primers. Produced via immunoSEQ multiplex PCR; TCRdb's table is partial and in-frame only. V and J calls and clone size come straight from that table; D and trimming were deduced from the DNA. The sample comprises over 150,000 clones, roughly nine tenths of which are singletons, and approximately 0.55% rests with the top ten. This clonotype was obtained from a man aged 45-60 years with acute or convalescent COVID-19. Sequencing input: peripheral blood. The V and J genes are TRBV28 and TRBJ1-2; D remains ambiguous. CDR3 residues: CASSSSYGYTF. The CDR3 coding sequence is TGTGCCAGCAGTTCCTCCTATGGCTACACCTTC.